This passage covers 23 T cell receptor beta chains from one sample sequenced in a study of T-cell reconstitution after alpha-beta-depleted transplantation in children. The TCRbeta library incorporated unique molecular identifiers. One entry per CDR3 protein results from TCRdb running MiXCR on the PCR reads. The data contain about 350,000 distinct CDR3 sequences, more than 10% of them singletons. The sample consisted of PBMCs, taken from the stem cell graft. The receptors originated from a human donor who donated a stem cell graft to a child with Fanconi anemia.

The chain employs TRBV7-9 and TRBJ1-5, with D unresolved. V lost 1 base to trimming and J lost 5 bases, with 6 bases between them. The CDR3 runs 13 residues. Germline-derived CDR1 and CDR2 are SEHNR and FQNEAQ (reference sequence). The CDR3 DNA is TGTGCCAGCAGCTTAGGGCAATATCAGCCCCAGCATTTT. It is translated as CASSLGQYQPQHF. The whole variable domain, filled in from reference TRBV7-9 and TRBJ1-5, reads DTGVSQNPRHKITKRGQNVTFRCDPISEHNRLYWYRQTLGQGPEFLTYFQNEAQLEKSRLLSDRFSAERPKGSFSTLEIQRTEQGDSAMYLCASSLGQYQPQHFGDGTRLSIL.

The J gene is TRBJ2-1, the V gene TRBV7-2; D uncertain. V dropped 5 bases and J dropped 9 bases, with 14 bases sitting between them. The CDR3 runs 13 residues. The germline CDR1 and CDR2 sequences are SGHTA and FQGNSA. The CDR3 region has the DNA TGTGCCAGCAGCCCCCGACTTCCGCCTGAGCAGTTCTTC. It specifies CASSPRLPPEQFF.

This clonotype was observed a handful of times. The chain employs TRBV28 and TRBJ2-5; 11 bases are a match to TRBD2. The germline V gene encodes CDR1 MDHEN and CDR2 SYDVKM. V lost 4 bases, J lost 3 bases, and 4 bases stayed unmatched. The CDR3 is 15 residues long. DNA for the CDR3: TGTGCCAGCAGTTACCAGACTAGCGGGAAAGAGACCCAGTACTTC. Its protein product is CASSYQTSGKETQYF.

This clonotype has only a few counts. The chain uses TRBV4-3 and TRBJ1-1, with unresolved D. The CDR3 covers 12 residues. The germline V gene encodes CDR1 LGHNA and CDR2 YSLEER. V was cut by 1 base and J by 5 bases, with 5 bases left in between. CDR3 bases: TGCGCCAGCAGCCAAGGTAGGACTGAAGCTTTCTTT. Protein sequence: CASSQGRTEAFF.

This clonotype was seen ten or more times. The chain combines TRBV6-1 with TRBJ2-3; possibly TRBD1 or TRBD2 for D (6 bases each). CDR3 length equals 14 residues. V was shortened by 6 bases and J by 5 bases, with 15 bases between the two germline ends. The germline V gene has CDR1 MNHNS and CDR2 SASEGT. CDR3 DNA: TGTGCCAGCAGACAACAGGGAGGTCGAGATACGCAGTATTTT. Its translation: CASRQQGGRDTQYF.

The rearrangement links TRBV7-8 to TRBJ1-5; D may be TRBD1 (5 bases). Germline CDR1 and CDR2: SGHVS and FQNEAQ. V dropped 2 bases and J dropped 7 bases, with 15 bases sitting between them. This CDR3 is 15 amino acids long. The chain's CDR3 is CASSLRGELGQPQHF. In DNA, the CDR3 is TGTGCCAGCAGCTTACGAGGGGAGTTGGGGCAGCCCCAGCATTTT.

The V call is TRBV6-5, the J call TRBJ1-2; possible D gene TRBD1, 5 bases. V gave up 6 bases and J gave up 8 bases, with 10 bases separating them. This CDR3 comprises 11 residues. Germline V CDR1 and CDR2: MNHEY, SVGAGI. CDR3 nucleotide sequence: TGTGCCAGCAGGACGCAGGGAGGCTACACCTTC. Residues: CASRTQGGYTF.

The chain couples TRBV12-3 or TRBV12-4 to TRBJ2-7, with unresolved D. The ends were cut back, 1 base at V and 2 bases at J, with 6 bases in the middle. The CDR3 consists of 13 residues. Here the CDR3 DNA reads TGTGCCAGCAGTTTAGGGTTCCCCTACGAGCAGTACTTC. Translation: CASSLGFPYEQYF.

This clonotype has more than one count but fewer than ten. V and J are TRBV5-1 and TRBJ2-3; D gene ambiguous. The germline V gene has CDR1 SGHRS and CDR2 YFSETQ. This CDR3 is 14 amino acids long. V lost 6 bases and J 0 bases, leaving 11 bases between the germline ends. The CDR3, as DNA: TGCGCCAGCATTCGAGGCGGTAGCACAGATACGCAGTATTTT. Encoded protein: CASIRGGSTDTQYF.

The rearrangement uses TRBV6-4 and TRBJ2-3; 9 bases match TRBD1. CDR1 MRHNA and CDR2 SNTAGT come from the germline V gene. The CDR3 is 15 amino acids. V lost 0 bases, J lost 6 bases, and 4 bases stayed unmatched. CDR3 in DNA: TGTGCCAGCAGTGACTCGGGGACAGGGCTGGATACGCAGTATTTT. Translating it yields CASSDSGTGLDTQYF.

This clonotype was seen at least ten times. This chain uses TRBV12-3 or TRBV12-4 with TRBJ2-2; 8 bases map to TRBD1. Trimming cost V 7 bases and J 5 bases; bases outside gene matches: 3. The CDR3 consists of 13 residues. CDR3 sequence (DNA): TGTGCCAGCATCCGGACAGGGACCGGGGAGCTGTTTTTT. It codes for CASIRTGTGELFF.

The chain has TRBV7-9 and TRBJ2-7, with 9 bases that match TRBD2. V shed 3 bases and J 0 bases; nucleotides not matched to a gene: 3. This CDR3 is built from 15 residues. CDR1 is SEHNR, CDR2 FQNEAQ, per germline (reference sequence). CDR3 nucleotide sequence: TGTGCCAGCAGCTTTAGCGGGGGAAGCTCCTACGAGCAGTACTTC. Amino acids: CASSFSGGSSYEQYF.

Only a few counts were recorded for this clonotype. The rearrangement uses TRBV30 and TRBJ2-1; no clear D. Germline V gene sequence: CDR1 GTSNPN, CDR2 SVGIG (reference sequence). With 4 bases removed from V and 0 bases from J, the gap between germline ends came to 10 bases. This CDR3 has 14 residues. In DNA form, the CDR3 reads TGTGCCTGGACCCCTGCCAGCTCCTACAATGAGCAGTTCTTC. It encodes CAWTPASSYNEQFF.

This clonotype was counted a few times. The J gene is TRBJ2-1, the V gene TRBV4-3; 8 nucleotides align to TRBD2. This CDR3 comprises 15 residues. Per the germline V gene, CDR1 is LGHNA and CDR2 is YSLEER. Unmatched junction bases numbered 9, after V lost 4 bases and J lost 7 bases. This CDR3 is CASSPRNGGANEQFF. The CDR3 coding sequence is TGCGCCAGCAGCCCGCGGAACGGGGGGGCGAATGAGCAGTTCTTC.

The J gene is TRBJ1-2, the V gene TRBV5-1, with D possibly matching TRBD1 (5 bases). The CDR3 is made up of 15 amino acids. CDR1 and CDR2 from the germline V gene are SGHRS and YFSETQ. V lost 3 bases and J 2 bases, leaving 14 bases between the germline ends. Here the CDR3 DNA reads TGCGCCAGCAGCTCGGCCGGGGGATTGAACTATGGCTACACCTTC. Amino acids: CASSSAGGLNYGYTF. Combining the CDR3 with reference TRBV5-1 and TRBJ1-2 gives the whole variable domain KAGVTQTPRYLIKTRGQQVTLSCSPISGHRSVSWYQQTPGQGLQFLFEYFSETQRNKGNFPGRFSGRQFSNSRSEMNVSTLELGDSALYLCASSSAGGLNYGYTFGSGTRLTVV.

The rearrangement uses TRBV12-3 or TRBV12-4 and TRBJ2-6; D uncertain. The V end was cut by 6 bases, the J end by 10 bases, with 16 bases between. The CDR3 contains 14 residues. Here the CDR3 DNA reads TGTGCCAGCAGCCATGCCGGGCTACCGAACGTCCTGACTTTC. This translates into CASSHAGLPNVLTF.

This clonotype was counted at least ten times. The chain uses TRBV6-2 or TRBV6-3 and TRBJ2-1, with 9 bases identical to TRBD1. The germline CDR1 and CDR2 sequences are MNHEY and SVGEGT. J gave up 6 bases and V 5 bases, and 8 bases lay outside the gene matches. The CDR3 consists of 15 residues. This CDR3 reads CASSLRQGDGNEQFF. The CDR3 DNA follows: TGTGCCAGCAGTCTACGACAGGGGGACGGCAATGAGCAGTTCTTC.

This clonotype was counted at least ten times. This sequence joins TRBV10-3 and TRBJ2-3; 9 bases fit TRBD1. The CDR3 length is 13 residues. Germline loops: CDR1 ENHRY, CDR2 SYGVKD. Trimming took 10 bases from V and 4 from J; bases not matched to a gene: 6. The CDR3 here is CATDRGLADTQYF. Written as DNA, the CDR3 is TGTGCCACCGACAGGGGGTTGGCAGATACGCAGTATTTT.

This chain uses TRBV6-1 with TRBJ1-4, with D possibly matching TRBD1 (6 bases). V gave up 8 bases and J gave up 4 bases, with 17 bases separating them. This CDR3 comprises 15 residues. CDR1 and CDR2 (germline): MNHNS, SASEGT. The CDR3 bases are TGTGCCAGCGGTACACAGGGATTGGTTAATGAAAAACTGTTTTTT. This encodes CASGTQGLVNEKLFF.

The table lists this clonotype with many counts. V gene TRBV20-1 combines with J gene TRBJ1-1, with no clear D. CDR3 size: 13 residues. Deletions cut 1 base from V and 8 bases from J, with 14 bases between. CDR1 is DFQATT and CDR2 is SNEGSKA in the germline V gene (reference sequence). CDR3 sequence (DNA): TGCAGTGCTAGAGCACCGGGGATATTCGAAGCTTTCTTT. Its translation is CSARAPGIFEAFF.

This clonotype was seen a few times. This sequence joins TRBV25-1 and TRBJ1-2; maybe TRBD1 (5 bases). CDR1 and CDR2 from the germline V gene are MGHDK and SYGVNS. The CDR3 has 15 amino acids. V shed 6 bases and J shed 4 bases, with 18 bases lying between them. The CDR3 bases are TGTGCCAGCAGCCCCACTGGGGATAGGGGCTATGGCTACACCTTC. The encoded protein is CASSPTGDRGYGYTF.

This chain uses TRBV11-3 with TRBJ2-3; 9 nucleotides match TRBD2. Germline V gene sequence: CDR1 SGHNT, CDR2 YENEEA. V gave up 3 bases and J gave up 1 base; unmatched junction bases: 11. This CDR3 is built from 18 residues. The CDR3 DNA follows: TGTGCCAGCAGCTTCCAAGGAGGGGCGGGGGGGCGCACAGATACGCAGTATTTT. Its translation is CASSFQGGAGGRTDTQYF.

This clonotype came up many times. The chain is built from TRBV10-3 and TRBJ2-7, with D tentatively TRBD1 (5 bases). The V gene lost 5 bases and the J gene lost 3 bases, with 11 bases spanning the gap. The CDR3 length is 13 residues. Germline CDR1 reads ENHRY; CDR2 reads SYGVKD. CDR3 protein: CAISTSGFYEQYF. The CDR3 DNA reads TGTGCCATCAGTACGTCAGGGTTCTACGAGCAGTACTTC.